The clone carrying this T cell receptor beta chain was counted many times. The CDR3 is made up of 15 amino acids. CDR1 and CDR2 (germline): SGHVS, FQNEAQ. Trimming shortened V by 1 base and J by 6 bases, and 12 bases separated the two germline ends. The source of the sample is a study of human T cells and chemical hapten exposure. Regarding time point: healthy volunteer bleed at 2 weeks. Extraction of total RNA was performed on unfractionated whole blood. It was the library that attached unique molecular identifiers to individual cDNA molecules. Under the authors' procedure: Per-sample TCR counts ranged from roughly 20,000 to 750,000, median roughly 96,000. TCRdb ran MiXCR on the RACE reads and lists one entry per CDR3 protein. These V and J calls rely on TCRdb rather than the paper's analysis. Counted here are 85,000 to 95,000 distinct CDR3 sequences, approximately 10% occurring once; the ten biggest clones make up 2.9%.

This chain connects TRBV7-8 to TRBJ2-2; D is tentatively TRBD1 or TRBD2 (6 bases each). Sequences were obtained from whole blood. The origin of this receptor is a female donor in good health. Some clones in this sample may be carry-over from other donors' samples. The CDR3 nucleotides read TGTGCCAGCAGCTTAGGGGGGGCCTGGTCCGGGGAGCTGTTTTTT. Translating gives CASSLGGAWSGELFF.